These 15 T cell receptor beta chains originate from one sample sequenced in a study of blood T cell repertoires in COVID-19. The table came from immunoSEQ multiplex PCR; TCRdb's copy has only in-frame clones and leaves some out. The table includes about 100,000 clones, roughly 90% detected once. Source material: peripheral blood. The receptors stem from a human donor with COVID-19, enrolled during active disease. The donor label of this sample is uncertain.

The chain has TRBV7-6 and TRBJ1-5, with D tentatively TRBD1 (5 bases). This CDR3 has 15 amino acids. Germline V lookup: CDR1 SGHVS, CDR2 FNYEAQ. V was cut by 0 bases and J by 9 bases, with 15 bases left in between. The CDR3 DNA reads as TGTGCCAGCAGCTTAGCGCATGCCTCTCAGGGGCCCCAGCATTTT. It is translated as CASSLAHASQGPQHF.

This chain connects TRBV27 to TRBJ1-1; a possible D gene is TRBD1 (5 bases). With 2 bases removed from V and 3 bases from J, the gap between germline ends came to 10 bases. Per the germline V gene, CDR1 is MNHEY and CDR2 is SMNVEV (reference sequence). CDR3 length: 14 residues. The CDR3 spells CASSLGVGHTEAFF. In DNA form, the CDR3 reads TGTGCCAGCAGTTTAGGGGTGGGGCACACTGAAGCTTTCTTT.

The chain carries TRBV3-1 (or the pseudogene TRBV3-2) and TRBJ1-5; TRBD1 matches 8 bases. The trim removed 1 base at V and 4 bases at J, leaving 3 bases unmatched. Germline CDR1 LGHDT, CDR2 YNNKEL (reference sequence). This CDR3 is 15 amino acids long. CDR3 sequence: CASSQAGQDNQPQHF. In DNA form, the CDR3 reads TGTGCCAGCAGCCAAGCGGGACAGGATAATCAGCCCCAGCATTTT.

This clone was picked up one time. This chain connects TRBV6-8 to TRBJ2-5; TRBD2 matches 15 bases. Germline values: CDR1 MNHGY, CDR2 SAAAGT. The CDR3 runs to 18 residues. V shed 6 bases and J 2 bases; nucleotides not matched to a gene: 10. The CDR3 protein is CASRRRTSGGGIQETQYF. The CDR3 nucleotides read TGTGCCAGCAGAAGACGGACTAGCGGGGGGGGAATTCAAGAGACCCAGTACTTC.

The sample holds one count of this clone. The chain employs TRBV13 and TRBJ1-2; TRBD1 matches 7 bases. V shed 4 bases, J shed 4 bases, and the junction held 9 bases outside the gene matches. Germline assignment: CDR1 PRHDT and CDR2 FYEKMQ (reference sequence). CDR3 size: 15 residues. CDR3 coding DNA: TGTGCCAGCAGCTCCACAGGGGAAGTAGGCTATGGCTACACCTTC. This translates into CASSSTGEVGYGYTF.

CDR3 DNA: TGTGCCTGGAGTGTACAGCCGGATGGCTACACCTTC. Translation: CAWSVQPDGYTF. The V gene is TRBV30, the J gene TRBJ1-2, with D unclear. This CDR3 contains 12 residues. The germline V gene has CDR1 GTSNPN and CDR2 SVGIG (reference sequence). Trimming removed 0 bases from V and 6 bases from J, with 8 bases in between.

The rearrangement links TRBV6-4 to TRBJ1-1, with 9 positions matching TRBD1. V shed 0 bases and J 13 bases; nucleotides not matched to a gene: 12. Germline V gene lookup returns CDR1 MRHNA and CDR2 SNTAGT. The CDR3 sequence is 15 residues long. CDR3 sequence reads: CASSDSTSGTGKFFF. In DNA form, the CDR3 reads TGTGCCAGCAGTGACTCGACTTCCGGGACAGGGAAGTTTTTCTTT.

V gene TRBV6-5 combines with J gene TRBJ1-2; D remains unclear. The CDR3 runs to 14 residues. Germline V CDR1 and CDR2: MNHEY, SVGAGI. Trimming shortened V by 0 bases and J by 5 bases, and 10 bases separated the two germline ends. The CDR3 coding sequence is TGTGCCAGCAGTTACTCGGGGAGTAGGTATGGCTACACCTTC. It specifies CASSYSGSRYGYTF.

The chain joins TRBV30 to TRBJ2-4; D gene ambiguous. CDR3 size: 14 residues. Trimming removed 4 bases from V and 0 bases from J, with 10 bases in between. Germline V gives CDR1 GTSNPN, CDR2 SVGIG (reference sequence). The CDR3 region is CAWTPEIAKNIQYF. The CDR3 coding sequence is TGTGCCTGGACCCCCGAGATAGCCAAAAACATTCAGTACTTC.

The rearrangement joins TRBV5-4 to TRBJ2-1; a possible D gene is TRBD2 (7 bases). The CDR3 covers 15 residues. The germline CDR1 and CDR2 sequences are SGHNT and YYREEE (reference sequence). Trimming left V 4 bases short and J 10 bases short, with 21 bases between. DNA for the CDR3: TGTGCCAGCAGCCTAGCCGAAGGGGGGGTGGGGGAGCAGTTCTTC. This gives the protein CASSLAEGGVGEQFF.

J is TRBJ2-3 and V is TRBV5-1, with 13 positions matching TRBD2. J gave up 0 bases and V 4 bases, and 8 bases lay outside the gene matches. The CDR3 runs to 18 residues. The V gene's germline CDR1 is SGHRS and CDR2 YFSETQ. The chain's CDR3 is CASSPTSGGSVSTDTQYF. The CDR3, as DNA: TGCGCCAGCAGCCCGACTAGCGGGGGGTCCGTAAGCACAGATACGCAGTATTTT.

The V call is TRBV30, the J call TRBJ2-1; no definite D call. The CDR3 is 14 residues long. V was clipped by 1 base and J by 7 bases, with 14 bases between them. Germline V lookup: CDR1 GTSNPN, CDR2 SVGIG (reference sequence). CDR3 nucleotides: TGTGCCTGGAGTGATCTAGGATCGGAGAATGAGCAGTTCTTC. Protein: CAWSDLGSENEQFF.

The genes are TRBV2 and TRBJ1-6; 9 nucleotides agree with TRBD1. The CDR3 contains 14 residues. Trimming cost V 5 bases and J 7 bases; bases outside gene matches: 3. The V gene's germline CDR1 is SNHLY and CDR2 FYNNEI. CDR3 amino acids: CASSRTGENSPLHF. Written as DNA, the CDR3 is TGTGCCAGCAGTAGGACAGGGGAAAATTCACCCCTCCACTTT.

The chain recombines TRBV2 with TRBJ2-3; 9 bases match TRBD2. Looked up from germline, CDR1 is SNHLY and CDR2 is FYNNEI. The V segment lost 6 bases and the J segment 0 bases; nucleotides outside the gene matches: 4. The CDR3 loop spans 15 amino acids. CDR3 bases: TGTGCCAGCAGCAGACTAGCGGTTAGCACAGATACGCAGTATTTT. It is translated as CASSRLAVSTDTQYF.

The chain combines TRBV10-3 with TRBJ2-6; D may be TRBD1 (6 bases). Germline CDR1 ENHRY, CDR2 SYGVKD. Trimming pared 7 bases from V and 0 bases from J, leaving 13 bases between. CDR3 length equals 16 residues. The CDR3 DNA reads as TGTGCCATCAAACCACAGGGTACCTCTGGGGCCAACGTCCTGACTTTC. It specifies CAIKPQGTSGANVLTF.